This T cell receptor (beta chain) was sequenced for a study of technical replicates of blood from a handful of donors. V was shortened by 7 bases and J by 4 bases, with 16 bases between the two germline ends. CDR1 SNHLY and CDR2 FYNNEI come from the germline V gene. The CDR3 contains 15 residues. Profiling relied on immunoSEQ multiplex PCR, and the TCRdb table lists in-frame clones only, not all of them. The sample holds roughly 12,000 clones, 85% to 95% seen once. This clone was observed once. Sequenced: PBMCs. The V call is TRBV2, the J call TRBJ1-4; a possible D gene is TRBD1 (6 bases). This TCR was recovered from a human donor in good health. The CDR3 loop is CASTVWGRINEKLFF. CDR3 nucleotides: TGTGCCAGCACGGTTTGGGGGCGCATTAATGAAAAACTGTTTTTT. Full variable domain (remainder filled in from reference TRBV2 and TRBJ1-4): EPEVTQTPSHQVTQMGQEVILRCVPISNHLYFYWYRQILGQKVEFLVSFYNNEISEKSEIFDDQFSVERPDGSNFTLKIRSTKLEDSAMYFCASTVWGRINEKLFFGSGTQLSVL.